This entry lists 26 T cell receptor beta chains sequenced from one sample in a study of blood T cell repertoires in COVID-19. The protocol was immunoSEQ multiplex PCR, while the TCRdb copy is restricted to in-frame clones and leaves out a portion. The sample carries approximately 130,000 clones, about four fifths recorded once. Sequencing was done on a sample of peripheral blood. These receptors came from a middle-aged man with active or convalescent COVID-19.

The gene calls are TRBV11-3 and TRBJ2-5; 9 bases match TRBD1. The CDR3 extends over 14 amino acids. Germline CDR1 SGHNT, CDR2 YENEEA. V shed 5 bases and J 5 bases; nucleotides not matched to a gene: 6. This CDR3 is CASSTTGGSETQYF. CDR3 coding DNA: TGTGCCAGCAGCACAACAGGGGGCTCGGAGACCCAGTACTTC.

The chain is built from TRBV2 and TRBJ2-2; perhaps TRBD1 as D (5 bases). Trimming left V 3 bases short and J 2 bases short, with 13 bases between. The CDR3 consists of 16 residues. Per germline, CDR1 SNHLY and CDR2 FYNNEI. CDR3 nucleotides: TGTGCCAGCAGTGAGGGCAGGGCGAGTAACACCGGGGAGCTGTTTTTT. This encodes CASSEGRASNTGELFF.

The CDR3 DNA reads TGTGCCAGTAGTTCACCCCGCCGCGCCCAGGGGAACATTCAGTACTTC. Encoded protein: CASSSPRRAQGNIQYF. V usage is TRBV19 and J usage is TRBJ2-4; a possible D gene is TRBD1 (6 bases). Deletions cut 5 bases from V and 7 bases from J, with 21 bases between. Germline assignment: CDR1 LNHDA and CDR2 SQIVND (reference sequence). The CDR3 totals 16 residues.

The table lists this clone with a count of one. V usage is TRBV7-9 and J usage is TRBJ2-3, with 7 bases aligning to TRBD1. CDR3 size: 15 residues. CDR1 and CDR2 from the germline V gene are SEHNR and FQNEAQ (reference sequence). V shed 4 bases, J shed 6 bases, and the junction held 10 bases outside the gene matches. The CDR3 sequence: CASSSLDRVGDTQYF. As DNA, the CDR3 is TGTGCCAGCAGCTCCCTCGACAGGGTTGGGGATACGCAGTATTTT.

The chain joins TRBV6-4 to TRBJ2-2; 10 positions match TRBD2. Germline V gene sequence: CDR1 MRHNA, CDR2 SNTAGT. This CDR3 is built from 14 residues. Trimming cost V 8 bases and J 8 bases; bases outside gene matches: 8. CDR3 nucleotide sequence: TGTGCCAGCCGCAGCGGGGGGGCATCGGGGGAGCTGTTTTTT. This codes for CASRSGGASGELFF.

The chain links TRBV5-1 to TRBJ2-7; TRBD1 aligns across 9 bases. The J segment lost 0 bases and the V segment lost 4 bases, leaving 8 bases of the junction unmatched. The CDR3 loop spans 16 amino acids. Germline V gene data show CDR1 as SGHRS and CDR2 as YFSETQ. CDR3 region: CASSPRETGGSYEQYF. CDR3 nucleotide sequence: TGCGCCAGCAGCCCGAGAGAGACAGGGGGCTCCTACGAGCAGTACTTC.

The rearrangement joins TRBV12-3 or TRBV12-4 to TRBJ1-1; TRBD1 might be the D (5 bases). This CDR3 has 12 residues. V lost 3 bases to trimming and J lost 5 bases, with 7 bases between them. The CDR3: CASSFPGTEAFF. CDR3 bases: TGTGCCAGCAGTTTCCCAGGGACTGAAGCTTTCTTT.

The chain has TRBV6-6 and TRBJ2-7, with a tentative D call TRBD1 (5 bases). Trimming pared 0 bases from V and 7 bases from J, leaving 16 bases between. This CDR3 has 15 amino acids. Germline-derived CDR1 and CDR2 are MNHNY and SVGAGI (reference sequence). The CDR3 bases are TGTGCCAGCAGTTACTCGAAACAGGCCCCAGCGGAGCAGTACTTC. Protein sequence: CASSYSKQAPAEQYF.

The J gene is TRBJ2-3, the V gene TRBV5-1; D is perhaps TRBD1 (5 bases). The CDR3 covers 15 residues. V lost 0 bases to trimming and J lost 5 bases, with 13 bases between them. Germline lookup yields CDR1 SGHRS and CDR2 YFSETQ. The CDR3 region has the DNA TGCGCCAGCAGCTTGGTTTTCCAGGGTAGAGATACGCAGTATTTT. Translating gives CASSLVFQGRDTQYF.

This chain links TRBV6-6 with TRBJ1-6; 8 nucleotides agree with TRBD1. The length of the CDR3 is 14 residues. Germline V gene data show CDR1 as MNHNY and CDR2 as SVGAGI (reference sequence). Trimming took 6 bases from V and 10 from J; bases not matched to a gene: 8. The CDR3 region is CASSQTGENSPLHF. Written as DNA, the CDR3 is TGTGCCAGCAGCCAGACAGGGGAAAACTCACCCCTCCACTTT.

The chain combines TRBV10-1 with TRBJ2-1; D perhaps matches TRBD1 (6 bases). Germline V gene sequence: CDR1 WNHNN, CDR2 SYGVQD (reference sequence). The CDR3 covers 14 residues. The ends were cut back, 2 bases at V and 5 bases at J, with 10 bases in the middle. For the CDR3, the DNA is TGCGCCAGCAGTGAGACACAGGGAGACAATGAGCAGTTCTTC. This sequence encodes CASSETQGDNEQFF.

The chain is built from TRBV6-5 and TRBJ2-7; 7 nucleotides agree with TRBD1. The CDR3 spans 15 residues. Germline lookup yields CDR1 MNHEY and CDR2 SVGAGI. J gave up 2 bases and V 5 bases, and 9 bases lay outside the gene matches. CDR3 amino acids: CASSRGRGKAYEQYF. CDR3 DNA sequence: TGTGCCAGCAGTAGGGGGCGCGGTAAGGCCTACGAGCAGTACTTC.

The rearrangement links TRBV21-1 to TRBJ1-1; TRBD1 reflects the table's D call only, with no check against the DNA. TRBV21-1 corresponds to a pseudogene. This CDR3 contains 15 residues. The CDR3 bases are TGTGCCAGCAGCGTAGGACAGGGGGTGAACACTGAAGCTTTCTTT. This codes for CASSVGQGVNTEAFF.

The V gene is TRBV29-1, the J gene TRBJ2-7; 7 bases are shared with TRBD1. In germline, CDR1 is SQVTM, CDR2 ANQGSEA. Trimming removed 6 bases from V and 3 bases from J; junction bases left unmatched: 11. The CDR3 is made up of 14 amino acids. Here the CDR3 reads CSVAPTGINYEQYF. The CDR3 DNA follows: TGCAGCGTGGCCCCGACAGGGATAAACTACGAGCAGTACTTC.

This clone was picked up one time. V gene TRBV5-5 combines with J gene TRBJ1-2, with 7 bases identical to TRBD1. The CDR3 has 15 residues. Per the germline V gene, CDR1 is SGHKS and CDR2 is YYEKEE (reference sequence). V lost 4 bases, J lost 9 bases, and 15 bases stayed unmatched. The CDR3 here is CASSPIAGTEDRYTF. DNA for the CDR3: TGTGCCAGCAGCCCAATAGCCGGGACAGAGGATCGCTACACCTTC.

This clone was observed a handful of times. The chain is built from TRBV5-1 and TRBJ1-6; 9 nucleotides align to TRBD1. The CDR3 consists of 17 residues. V shed 4 bases, J shed 9 bases, and the junction held 14 bases outside the gene matches. From germline, CDR1 is SGHRS and CDR2 YFSETQ. In nucleotides, the CDR3 is TGCGCCAGCAGCCGATGGACAGGGGACAACGTGGGTTCACCCCTCCACTTT. This sequence encodes CASSRWTGDNVGSPLHF.

This clone showed up just once. The V and J genes are TRBV12-3 or TRBV12-4 and TRBJ1-2; 9 positions match TRBD1. This CDR3 is built from 12 residues. J lost 9 bases, V lost 4 bases, and 3 bases had no gene match. The CDR3 spells CASSSTGGSYTF. The CDR3 DNA follows: TGTGCCAGCAGTTCGACAGGGGGTAGCTACACCTTC.

The rearrangement links TRBV23-1 to TRBJ2-7; tentatively, D is TRBD1 (5 bases). TRBV23-1 is an open reading frame, and its role is uncertain. The CDR3 totals 17 residues. Trimming took 5 bases from V and 2 from J, leaving 22 bases between them. CDR3 region: CASSSFQPGPRTYEQYF. The CDR3 DNA reads TGCGCCAGCAGTTCGTTCCAACCAGGGCCGAGAACCTACGAGCAGTACTTC.

This clone has just one count. This CDR3 reads CASSQDILTGGDYGYTF. The CDR3 nucleotides are TGTGCCAGCAGCCAAGATATTTTAACAGGCGGAGACTATGGCTACACCTTC. The rearrangement links TRBV3-1 (or the pseudogene TRBV3-2) to TRBJ1-2, with D possibly matching TRBD1 (5 bases). V was shortened by 0 bases and J by 3 bases, with 17 bases between the two germline ends. CDR3 length equals 17 residues. CDR1 LGHDT and CDR2 YNNKEL come from the germline V gene (reference sequence).

The J gene is TRBJ1-3, the V gene TRBV7-2, with TRBD1 as a possible D gene (5 bases). The CDR3 sequence is 14 residues long. Trimming took 9 bases from V and 0 from J, leaving 12 bases between them. Germline values: CDR1 SGHTA, CDR2 FQGNSA. The CDR3 loop reads CASSGRISGNTIYF. The CDR3 DNA is TGTGCCAGTTCAGGGCGTATCTCTGGAAACACCATATATTTT.

This chain links TRBV18 with TRBJ1-2; D remains unclear. The CDR3 is 11 amino acids. Germline V gives CDR1 KGHSH, CDR2 LQKENI. Trimming stripped 6 bases from V and 8 bases from J, with 10 bases between. CDR3 DNA: TGTGCCAGCTCCCCCGGGGAGGGCTACACCTTC. Translation gives CASSPGEGYTF.

The V and J genes are TRBV27 and TRBJ2-7, with 9 bases that match TRBD1. The germline gives CDR1 MNHEY, CDR2 SMNVEV (reference sequence). The CDR3 totals 12 residues. V dropped 6 bases and J dropped 5; count of bases not matched to a gene: 2. The CDR3 region is CASRDRGDEQYF. CDR3 DNA sequence: TGTGCCAGCAGGGACAGGGGAGACGAGCAGTACTTC.

The genes are TRBV6-5 and TRBJ1-6; D is uncertain. V lost 2 bases, J lost 5 bases, and 7 bases lay in between. This CDR3 is built from 14 residues. Germline CDR1 and CDR2: MNHEY and SVGAGI. The CDR3 protein is CASSYVSDNSPLHF. The CDR3 nucleotides read TGTGCCAGCAGTTACGTGTCAGATAATTCACCCCTCCACTTT.

J is TRBJ1-6 and V is TRBV6-5; 9 bases line up with TRBD1. This CDR3 is 14 amino acids long. The germline V gene encodes CDR1 MNHEY and CDR2 SVGAGI. The ends lost 8 bases at V and 6 bases at J; junction bases unmatched: 5. CDR3 in DNA: TGTGCCAGCTACTGGGACAGGGTTAATTCACCCCTCCACTTT. As protein: CASYWDRVNSPLHF.

The chain recombines TRBV7-9 with TRBJ1-4; D remains unclear. V gave up 1 base and J gave up 7 bases, with 16 bases separating them. Germline CDR1 and CDR2: SEHNR and FQNEAQ (reference sequence). This CDR3 contains 16 residues. This CDR3 is CASSLGPLTRIEKLFF. The CDR3 DNA follows: TGTGCCAGCAGCTTAGGCCCGTTGACTAGAATTGAAAAACTGTTTTTT.

This chain links TRBV5-5 with TRBJ2-1; 7 bases map to TRBD2. Germline CDR1 and CDR2: SGHKS and YYEKEE (reference sequence). There are 13 residues in the CDR3. Losses at the gene ends were 2 bases for V and 6 bases for J; bases not matched to a gene: 2. This chain's CDR3 is CASSFSGGNEQFF. DNA for the CDR3: TGTGCCAGCAGCTTTTCGGGGGGCAATGAGCAGTTCTTC. Based on the CDR3 plus reference TRBV5-5 and TRBJ2-1, the full variable domain is DAGVTQSPTHLIKTRGQQVTLRCSPISGHKSVSWYQQVLGQGPQFIFQYYEKEERGRGNFPDRFSARQFPNYSSELNVNALLLGDSALYLCASSFSGGNEQFFGPGTRLTVL.